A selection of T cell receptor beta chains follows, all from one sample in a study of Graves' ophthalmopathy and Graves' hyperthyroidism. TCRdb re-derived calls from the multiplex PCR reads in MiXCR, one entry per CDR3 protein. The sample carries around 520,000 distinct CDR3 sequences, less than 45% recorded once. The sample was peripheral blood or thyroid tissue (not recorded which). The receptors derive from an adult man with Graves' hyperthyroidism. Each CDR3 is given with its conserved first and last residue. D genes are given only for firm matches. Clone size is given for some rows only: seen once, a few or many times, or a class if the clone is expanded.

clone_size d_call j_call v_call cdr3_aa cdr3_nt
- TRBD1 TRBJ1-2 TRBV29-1 CSVVGGQGAQDGYTF TGCAGCGTTGTTGGGGGGCAGGGGGCGCAGGATGGCTACACCTTC
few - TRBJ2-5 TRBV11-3 CASSSLGEGIGETQYF TGTGCCAGCAGCTCCCTCGGAGAGGGGATCGGAGAGACCCAGTACTTC
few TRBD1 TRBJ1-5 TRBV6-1 CASSEDAGGSNQPQHF TGTGCCAGCAGTGAAGACGCAGGGGGTTCCAATCAGCCCCAGCATTTT
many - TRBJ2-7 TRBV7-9 CASSSTEFYEQYF TGTGCCAGCAGCTCGACAGAGTTCTACGAGCAGTACTTC
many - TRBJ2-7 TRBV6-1 CASSENRVYEQYF TGTGCCAGCAGTGAAAACAGGGTCTACGAGCAGTACTTC
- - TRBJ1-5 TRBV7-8 CASSLGGAVQPQHF TGTGCCAGCAGCTTAGGAGGGGCCGTCCAGCCCCAGCATTTT
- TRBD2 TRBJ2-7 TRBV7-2 CASSSELAGGAYEQYF TGTGCCAGCAGCTCAGAACTAGCGGGGGGTGCTTACGAGCAGTACTTC
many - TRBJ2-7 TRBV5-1 CASSLGDVAYEQYF TGCGCCAGCAGCTTGGGTGACGTTGCCTACGAGCAGTACTTC
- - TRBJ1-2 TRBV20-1 CSVRLAGEGYTF TGCAGTGTCAGACTAGCGGGGGAGGGCTACACCTTC
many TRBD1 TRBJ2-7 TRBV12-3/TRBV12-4 CASSPGQGYEQYF TGTGCCAGCAGCCCCGGACAGGGGTACGAGCAGTACTTC
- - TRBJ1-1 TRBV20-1 CSARGSGGNTEAFF TGCAGTGCTAGAGGTAGTGGAGGGAACACTGAAGCTTTCTTT
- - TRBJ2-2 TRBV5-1 CASSLAPGQNTGELFF TGCGCCAGCAGCTTGGCCCCCGGACAGAACACCGGGGAGCTGTTTTTT
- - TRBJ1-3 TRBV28 CASSAGSTGNTIYF TGTGCCAGCAGTGCGGGGAGTACTGGAAACACCATATATTTT
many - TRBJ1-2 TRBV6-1 CASNFRGDGYTF TGTGCCAGCAATTTCAGGGGAGACGGCTACACCTTC
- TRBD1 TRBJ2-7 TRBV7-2 CASSLVGTGGSEQYF TGTGCCAGCAGCTTAGTTGGGACAGGGGGTTCCGAGCAGTACTTC
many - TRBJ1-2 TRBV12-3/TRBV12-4 CASTVDRRGFYGYTF TGTGCCAGCACCGTAGACAGGAGAGGTTTTTATGGCTACACCTTC
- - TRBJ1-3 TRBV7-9 CASSQTDSGNTVYF TGCGCCAGCAGCCAAACAGACTCTGGAAACACCGTATATTTT
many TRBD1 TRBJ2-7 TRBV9 CASSVGAGTGPYEQYF TGTGCCAGCAGCGTAGGAGCCGGGACAGGGCCCTACGAGCAGTACTTC
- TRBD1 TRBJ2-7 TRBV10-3 CATRTGGIHYEQYF TGTGCCACCCGGACAGGGGGGATTCACTACGAGCAGTACTTC
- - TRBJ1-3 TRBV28 CASRHHPGTAAGNTIYF TGTGCCAGCAGACACCACCCCGGGACGGCCGCTGGAAACACCATATATTTT
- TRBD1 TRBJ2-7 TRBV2 CASSYRGNRAGELYF TGTGCCAGCAGTTACAGGGGGAATAGGGCCGGGGAGCTGTACTTC
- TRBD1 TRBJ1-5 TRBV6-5 CASSLGQPFGNQPQHF TGTGCCAGCAGTTTGGGACAGCCGTTCGGCAATCAGCCCCAGCATTTT
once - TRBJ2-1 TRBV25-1 CASSVRDGRPYNQQFF TGTGCCAGCAGTGTCCGGGACGGACGACCCTACAATCAGCAGTTCTTC
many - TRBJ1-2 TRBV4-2 CASSQDGQGNYGYTF TGTGCCAGCAGCCAAGATGGTCAGGGCAACTATGGCTACACCTTC
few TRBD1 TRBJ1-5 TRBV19 CASSMGTQGAAYNQPQHF TGTGCCAGTAGTATGGGGACCCAGGGGGCGGCCTACAATCAGCCCCAGCATTTT